The 6 T cell receptor beta chains in this list originate from one sample, sequenced in a study of T-cell reconstitution after alpha-beta-depleted transplantation in children. Unique molecular identifiers were used to barcode this TCRbeta library. One entry per CDR3 protein results from TCRdb running MiXCR on the PCR reads. Of about 78,000 distinct CDR3 sequences in the sample, roughly 14% were seen once. The material sequenced was PBMCs, mostly from graft donor cells, taken 180 days after TCRalphabeta/CD19-depleted stem cell transplant. These receptors originate from a male patient aged 2 to 9 who had a stem cell transplant for acute lymphoblastic leukemia, so the T cells may come from the graft donor.

This clonotype has only a few counts. The V and J genes are TRBV12-3 or TRBV12-4 and TRBJ1-2; D is unresolved. This CDR3 comprises 14 residues. The V and J ends lost 2 bases and 5 bases respectively, with 12 bases between them. CDR3 DNA: TGTGCCAGCAGTTTAACTACGACTGATTATGGCTACACCTTC. It specifies CASSLTTTDYGYTF.

Here the CDR3 reads CSARETGANTEAFF. In DNA, the CDR3 is TGCAGTGCTAGAGAAACAGGGGCGAACACTGAAGCTTTCTTT. The V and J genes are TRBV20-1 and TRBJ1-1, with 7 nucleotides matching TRBD1. J lost 1 base, V lost 0 bases, and 2 bases had no gene match. From germline, CDR1 is DFQATT and CDR2 SNEGSKA (reference sequence). The CDR3 is 14 amino acids.

This clonotype was counted between two and nine times. The chain recombines TRBV7-9 with TRBJ2-1; 9 positions agree with TRBD1. The CDR3 runs to 15 residues. Germline lookup yields CDR1 SEHNR and CDR2 FQNEAQ (reference sequence). The junction had 13 bases not matched to a gene; V was cut back by 8 bases and J by 8 bases. CDR3 sequence reads: CASVPGTGRFDEQFF. CDR3 in DNA: TGTGCCAGCGTTCCCGGGACAGGGCGTTTCGATGAGCAGTTCTTC.

This clonotype was detected only a few times. The CDR3 DNA reads TGTGCCAGCAGCGTAGAGGCAGGGGGGATTTCCGGGGAGCTGTTTTTT. Translated: CASSVEAGGISGELFF. The chain employs TRBV9 and TRBJ2-2, with D perhaps matching TRBD1 (7 bases). V lost 0 bases and J lost 6, with 15 bases in between. The CDR3 runs to 16 residues. Germline CDR1 SGDLS, CDR2 YYNGEE. The full variable domain, completed using reference TRBV9 and TRBJ2-2, is DSGVTQTPKHLITATGQRVTLRCSPRSGDLSVYWYQQSLDQGLQFLIQYYNGEERAKGNILERFSAQQFPDLHSELNLSSLELGDSALYFCASSVEAGGISGELFFGEGSRLTVL.

This clonotype was observed a handful of times. The CDR3 DNA sequence: TGTGCCAGCGGGCGGGCAGGCAAAGATTTCACAGATACGCAGTATTTT. It is translated as CASGRAGKDFTDTQYF. V usage is TRBV14 and J usage is TRBJ2-3; D is possibly TRBD2 (5 bases). This CDR3 comprises 16 residues. Germline V gene sequence: CDR1 SGHDN, CDR2 FVKESK. V was cut by 8 bases and J by 2 bases, with 20 bases left in between.

The genes are TRBV20-1 and TRBJ2-7; TRBD2 matches 8 bases. Per germline, CDR1 DFQATT and CDR2 SNEGSKA (reference sequence). J was trimmed by 2 bases and V by 3 bases; bases with no gene match: 15. The CDR3 is 17 amino acids. CDR3: CSASLLRAGGGAYEQYF. The CDR3 bases are TGCAGTGCTAGTCTCCTTCGGGCGGGAGGAGGTGCCTACGAGCAGTACTTC.